These 26 T cell receptor beta chains came from one sample sequenced in a study of prognosis after radiotherapy for stage I lung cancer (dated by TCRdb to the early 2020s). Instrument on record: Illumina HiSeq 3000. Two rounds of multiplex PCR were used to amplify the TCR beta CDR3 region from genomic DNA. In the first round of PCR, primers specific to each TRBV and TRBJ gene were used, and the primer sequences are filed in Chinese patent CN105087789A. TCRdb applied fastp at Q25 and MiXCR to the public reads, then kept only in-frame beta chains. Each record represents a unique CDR3 protein, reported with the most common genes and DNA among its rows. A total of about 31,000 distinct CDR3 sequences appear in this sample, about 42% of them only once. The ten biggest clones cover 15% of the sample. This material consisted of PBMCs, taken before or after stereotactic body radiation therapy (not recorded which). Every receptor here comes from a donor older than 45 with non-small cell lung cancer.

The rearrangement joins TRBV20-1 to TRBJ2-1; the match to TRBD2 covers 10 bases. There are 15 residues in the CDR3. J was trimmed by 1 base and V by 2 bases; bases with no gene match: 2. Germline lookup yields CDR1 DFQATT and CDR2 SNEGSKA (reference sequence). The CDR3 here is CSARLAGASYNEQFF. In nucleotides, the CDR3 is TGCAGTGCTAGACTAGCGGGAGCGTCCTACAATGAGCAGTTCTTC.

V gene TRBV2 combines with J gene TRBJ1-6, with D hard to call. Germline-derived CDR1 and CDR2 are SNHLY and FYNNEI. The CDR3 extends over 11 amino acids. V was pared by 6 bases and J by 14 bases, with 11 bases between. The CDR3: CASRRTFTLHF. DNA for the CDR3: TGTGCCAGCAGGAGGACGTTTACCCTCCACTTT.

V is TRBV12-3 or TRBV12-4 and J is TRBJ2-7; TRBD1 aligns across 7 bases. This CDR3 has 14 amino acids. J lost 5 bases, V lost 10 bases, and 14 bases had no gene match. The CDR3 protein is CAISLTGCFNEQYF. The CDR3 DNA is TGTGCCATCAGCCTGACAGGGTGCTTTAACGAGCAGTACTTC.

About this clonotype: A far larger clone differs by one base, so this is likely a read error. The chain uses TRBV19 and TRBJ2-2, with D unclear. TRBJ1-3 explains the end of the DNA better; the J call may be wrong. Germline CDR1 reads LNHDA; CDR2 reads SQIVND (reference sequence). CDR3 length: 13 residues. The CDR3 DNA follows: TGTGCCATTAGTCCAGACCGGAGGAACACCATATATTTT. Protein product: CAISPDRRNTIYF.

Notes on this clonotype: A far larger clone is just one base off, so this is likely a read error. The rearrangement uses TRBV6-9 and TRBJ2-1; TRBD1 agrees at 9 bases. Germline V gene data show CDR1 as MNHGY and CDR2 as SVAAGI. The CDR3 consists of 16 residues. The junction had 8 bases not matched to a gene; V was cut back by 4 bases and J by 4 bases. CDR3 sequence reads: CASSSTLGQGYNEQFF. The CDR3 DNA is TGTGCCAGCAGTTCCACACTGGGACAGGGATACAATGAGCAGTTCTTC.

This clonotype was counted at least ten times. The chain is built from TRBV6-1 and TRBJ2-5, with D maybe TRBD2 (5 bases). The CDR3 has 11 amino acids. Deletions cut 5 bases from V and 14 bases from J, with 15 bases between. CDR1 MNHNS and CDR2 SASEGT come from the germline V gene. The CDR3 region has the DNA TGTGCCAGCAGTCTGACTACAATGCCTTACTTC. Translation gives CASSLTTMPYF.

This clonotype has just a few counts. Relative to the germline gene, one junction end is altered; a read error may explain this. This rearrangement joins TRBV15 to TRBJ1-2; tentative D call: TRBD1 (6 bases). The germline V gene encodes CDR1 LNHNV and CDR2 YYDKDF (reference sequence). The CDR3 has 13 residues. The CDR3 region is CATSMIQGPGCTF. In nucleotides, the CDR3 is TGTGCCACCAGCATGATACAGGGACCTGGCTGCACCTTC.

This clonotype was recorded at least ten times. V gene TRBV20-1 combines with J gene TRBJ2-6; 14 nucleotides align to TRBD2. CDR3 size: 17 residues. V dropped 5 bases and J dropped 4; count of bases not matched to a gene: 7. Germline V lookup: CDR1 DFQATT, CDR2 SNEGSKA (reference sequence). The CDR3 is CSASGTSGSQGANVLTF. CDR3 bases: TGCAGTGCTTCCGGGACTAGCGGGAGTCAGGGGGCCAACGTCCTGACTTTC.

This clonotype has at least ten counts. For the CDR3, the DNA is TGTGCCAGCAGCCAGGGGTGGGGGGGGGGCTACAATGAGCAGTTCTTC. Translating it yields CASSQGWGGGYNEQFF. The chain combines TRBV9 with TRBJ2-1; TRBD2 is a possible D gene (7 bases). The CDR3 contains 16 residues. Per germline, CDR1 SGDLS and CDR2 YYNGEE. Trimming left V 4 bases short and J 3 bases short, with 17 bases between.

This clonotype was recorded many times. The rearrangement uses TRBV5-1 and TRBJ1-4, with D possibly TRBD1 on 5 matching bases. CDR1 and CDR2 (germline): SGHRS, YFSETQ. The CDR3 runs to 15 residues. V lost 2 bases and J 2 bases, leaving 10 bases between the germline ends. CDR3 bases: TGCGCCAGCAGCTTAGGCTCAGGGACTAATGAAAAACTGTTTTTT. Translating gives CASSLGSGTNEKLFF.

J is TRBJ1-6 and V is TRBV6-2 or TRBV6-3; D may be TRBD1 (5 bases). V lost 3 bases and J 17 bases, leaving 26 bases between the germline ends. The CDR3 spans 16 residues. CDR1 is MNHEY and CDR2 is SVGEGT in the germline V gene. CDR3 bases: TGTGCCAGCAGTTATGACGGACATTTCTATAATTCACCTGTCCACTTT. Protein: CASSYDGHFYNSPVHF.

Many counts were recorded for this clonotype. The chain joins TRBV28 to TRBJ1-5; D gene ambiguous. The CDR3 consists of 14 residues. In germline, CDR1 is MDHEN, CDR2 SYDVKM. V lost 4 bases and J 2 bases, leaving 9 bases between the germline ends. CDR3 residues: CASSSPIGNQPQHF. The CDR3 DNA reads TGTGCCAGCAGTTCCCCAATCGGCAATCAGCCCCAGCATTTT.

Regarding this clonotype: A far more abundant clone sits one base away, making this likely a read error. The rearrangement joins TRBV6-1 to TRBJ1-5, with 7 nucleotides matching TRBD1. The CDR3 consists of 15 residues. Germline V gene sequence: CDR1 MNHNS, CDR2 SASEGT. CDR3 bases: TGTACCAGCAGTTTCAGCGGGACAGCAAATCAGCCCCAGCATTTT. Residues: CTSSFSGTANQPQHF.

This clonotype was seen repeatedly, ten times or more. This chain connects TRBV5-6 to TRBJ2-3; D is unclear. CDR3 length: 12 amino acids. CDR1 is SGHDT, CDR2 YYEEEE, per germline. V lost 2 bases to trimming and J lost 6 bases, with 7 bases between them. CDR3 sequence (DNA): TGTGCCAGCAGCTTTCCCCAGGATACGCAGTATTTT. This encodes CASSFPQDTQYF.

This clonotype has at least ten counts. The chain has TRBV28 and TRBJ2-7; D possibly matches TRBD1 or TRBD2 (5 bases each). From germline, CDR1 is MDHEN and CDR2 SYDVKM. The germline V and J ends were trimmed by 5 bases and 6 bases, with 14 bases remaining between them. CDR3 size: 13 residues. The DNA of the CDR3 is TGTGCCAGCAGTCAATCCGGGACGATCGAGCAGTACTTC. Residues: CASSQSGTIEQYF.

Note on this clonotype: Its ends do not fully match the called genes, so a read error is possible. The CDR3 sequence: CPSSLNAWGPSGANVLTF. The CDR3 nucleotides are TGTCCCAGCAGTTTAAATGCCTGGGGACCATCTGGGGCCAACGTCCTTACTTTC. The rearrangement joins TRBV28 to TRBJ2-6; D assignment may be TRBD1 or TRBD2 (5 bases each). The CDR3 runs 18 residues. Germline V lookup: CDR1 MDHEN, CDR2 SYDVKM.

Points on this clonotype: A read error is the likely source, as a far larger clone sits one nucleotide away. The chain employs TRBV7-6 and TRBJ2-5, with 7 bases lining up with TRBD2. The DNA end is more similar to TRBJ2-1, so the J call may be wrong. Germline lookup yields CDR1 SGHVS and CDR2 FNYEAQ. The CDR3 has 17 amino acids. CDR3 DNA: TGTGCCAGCAGGTCCCGTGGACGGGGGGTCAGGGTCAATGAGCAGTTCTTC. It encodes CASRSRGRGVRVNEQFF.

V gene TRBV6-2 or TRBV6-3 combines with J gene TRBJ1-5, with a tentative D call TRBD1 (5 bases). The germline CDR1 and CDR2 sequences are MNHEY and SVGEGT. The CDR3 has 13 residues. Between the trimmed V and J ends, which lost 5 bases and 15 bases, there was a span of 20 bases. The CDR3 sequence is CASSGGSNQPRHF. The CDR3, as DNA: TGTGCCAGCAGTGGGGGTAGCAATCAGCCCAGGCATTTT.

CDR3 sequence reads: CAISTVAGPFCEQYF. In nucleotides, the CDR3 is TGTGCCATCAGCACAGTGGCGGGACCCTTCTGCGAGCAGTACTTC. The chain employs TRBV28 and TRBJ2-7, with D tentatively TRBD2 (6 bases). This CDR3 contains 15 residues. Trimming left V 10 bases short and J 6 bases short, with 25 bases between. CDR1 is MDHEN and CDR2 is SYDVKM in the germline V gene.

This clonotype was detected ten times or more. This rearrangement joins TRBV5-1 to TRBJ2-7; 7 bases line up with TRBD1. CDR3 length: 14 residues. Germline CDR1 SGHRS, CDR2 YFSETQ. The V segment lost 0 bases and the J segment 6 bases; nucleotides outside the gene matches: 6. As DNA, the CDR3 is TGCGCCAGCAGCTTGGTGTCGGGACAGTCCGAGCAGTACTTC. Its translation: CASSLVSGQSEQYF.

The chain has TRBV20-1 and TRBJ1-2; no clear D. Looked up from germline, CDR1 is DFQATT and CDR2 is SNEGSKA (reference sequence). Trimming stripped 8 bases from V and 7 bases from J, with 14 bases between. The CDR3 consists of 11 residues. CDR3 residues: CSSTWPLGYTF. The CDR3 DNA is TGCAGTTCGACCTGGCCTCTTGGCTACACCTTC.

This clonotype was seen repeatedly, ten times or more. This chain joins TRBV5-1 and TRBJ1-1; D is possibly TRBD1 (5 bases). The CDR3 is 14 amino acids. Per germline, CDR1 SGHRS and CDR2 YFSETQ. The V gene lost 4 bases and the J gene lost 0 bases, with 10 bases spanning the gap. In DNA form, the CDR3 reads TGCGCCAGCAGCCTCGACAGATTGAACACTGAAGCTTTCTTT. It codes for CASSLDRLNTEAFF.

This clonotype occurred many times. This sequence joins TRBV5-1 and TRBJ1-1, with 8 bases identical to TRBD1. Germline trimming cut 4 bases from V and 1 base from J; bases unmatched to any gene: 6. Germline-derived CDR1 and CDR2 are SGHRS and YFSETQ. This CDR3 is built from 15 residues. CDR3 DNA sequence: TGCGCCAGCAGCACTAGGACAGGGAGGAACACTGAAGCTTTCTTT. Translated: CASSTRTGRNTEAFF.

The chain carries TRBV6-2 or TRBV6-3 and TRBJ1-6, with 7 bases that match TRBD1. The germline V gene encodes CDR1 MNHEY and CDR2 SVGEGT. J gave up 0 bases and V 8 bases, and 10 bases lay outside the gene matches. This CDR3 contains 17 residues. DNA of the CDR3: TGTGCCAGCCAGAGGGGGCTCCTTATCTCCTATAATTCACCCCTCCACTTT. It codes for CASQRGLLISYNSPLHF.

The sample holds many counts of this clonotype. The V call is TRBV3-1, the J call TRBJ1-2; D unclear. V was shortened by 1 base and J by 2 bases, with 8 bases between the two germline ends. Germline lookup yields CDR1 LGHDT and CDR2 YNNKEL (reference sequence). The CDR3 spans 14 residues. The CDR3 sequence: CASSQGNGNYGYTF. DNA of the CDR3: TGTGCCAGCAGCCAAGGAAACGGCAACTATGGCTACACCTTC.

This clonotype was recorded at least ten times. The chain recombines TRBV5-1 with TRBJ2-7, with 7 bases aligning to TRBD1. This CDR3 comprises 15 residues. J lost 3 bases, V lost 0 bases, and 6 bases had no gene match. Germline assignment: CDR1 SGHRS and CDR2 YFSETQ. CDR3 nucleotides: TGCGCCAGCAGCTTGGTGACAGGGCCAATCTACGAGCAGTACTTC. Protein product: CASSLVTGPIYEQYF. The variable domain in full, completed from reference TRBV5-1 and TRBJ2-7, reads KAGVTQTPRYLIKTRGQQVTLSCSPISGHRSVSWYQQTPGQGLQFLFEYFSETQRNKGNFPGRFSGRQFSNSRSEMNVSTLELGDSALYLCASSLVTGPIYEQYFGPGTRLTVT.